This record concerns one T cell receptor (beta chain) sequence. The target antigen is unknown. This CDR3 is built from 16 residues. Germline assignment: CDR1 SGHAT and CDR2 FQNNGV. V was cut by 4 bases and J by 0 bases, with 15 bases left in between. The data belong to a study of T cell repertoires in cytomegalovirus infection. Study-wide background: Evidence of both CMV infection and a matching HLA type came from public TCR beta signatures.

Study-wide points: HLA-C-restricted CMV-specific TCR beta clonotypes prevailed in the ex vivo response.

TCRdb recomputed calls from the reads with MiXCR, one row per CDR3 protein. Of about 200,000 distinct CDR3 sequences listed, approximately 9.7% are singletons. Material: PBMCs. This receptor was taken from a human donor in good health (CMV status not recorded). Some clones in this sample may be carry-over from other donors' samples. J is TRBJ1-1 and V is TRBV11-2; perhaps TRBD1 as D (6 bases). CDR3 loop: CASSSGVIAMNTEAFF. The CDR3 coding sequence is TGTGCCAGCAGCTCAGGGGTTATAGCCATGAACACTGAAGCTTTCTTT.